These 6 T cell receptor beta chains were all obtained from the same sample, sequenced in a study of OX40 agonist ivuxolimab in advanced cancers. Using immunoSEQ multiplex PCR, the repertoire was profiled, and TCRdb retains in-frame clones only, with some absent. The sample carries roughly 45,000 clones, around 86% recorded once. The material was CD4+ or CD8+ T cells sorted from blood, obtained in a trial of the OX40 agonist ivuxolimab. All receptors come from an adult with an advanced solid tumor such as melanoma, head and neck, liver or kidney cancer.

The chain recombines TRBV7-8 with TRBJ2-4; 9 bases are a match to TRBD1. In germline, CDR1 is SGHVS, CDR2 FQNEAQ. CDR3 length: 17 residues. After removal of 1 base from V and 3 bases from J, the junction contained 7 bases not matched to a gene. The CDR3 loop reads CASSLVGQDRGKNIQYF. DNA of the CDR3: TGTGCCAGCAGCTTAGTGGGGCAGGACAGGGGCAAAAACATTCAGTACTTC.

CDR3 region: CASSYNTRGQQYF. The CDR3 DNA sequence: TGTGCCAGCAGTTACAATACGAGGGGCCAGCAGTACTTC. V gene TRBV6-5 combines with J gene TRBJ2-7; TRBD1 or TRBD2 may be the D gene (5 bases each). This CDR3 is 13 amino acids long. V dropped 2 bases and J dropped 8 bases, with 13 bases sitting between them. Germline V gives CDR1 MNHEY, CDR2 SVGAGI.

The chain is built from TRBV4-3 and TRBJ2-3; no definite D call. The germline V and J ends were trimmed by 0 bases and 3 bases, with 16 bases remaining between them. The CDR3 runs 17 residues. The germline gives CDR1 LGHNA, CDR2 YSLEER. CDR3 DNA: TGCGCCAGCAGCCAAGATTTGATTGGAGCCTTTACAGATACGCAGTATTTT. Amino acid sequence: CASSQDLIGAFTDTQYF.

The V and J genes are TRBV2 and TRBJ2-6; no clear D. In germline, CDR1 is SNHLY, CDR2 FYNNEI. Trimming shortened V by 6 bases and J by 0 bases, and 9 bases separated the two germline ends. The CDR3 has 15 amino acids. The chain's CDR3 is CASSIVSSGANVLTF. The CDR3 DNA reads TGTGCCAGCAGCATCGTAAGCTCTGGGGCCAACGTCCTGACTTTC.

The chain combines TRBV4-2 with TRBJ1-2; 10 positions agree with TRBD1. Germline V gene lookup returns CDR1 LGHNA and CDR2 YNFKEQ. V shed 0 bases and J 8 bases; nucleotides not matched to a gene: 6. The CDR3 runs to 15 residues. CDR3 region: CASSQDRGTGAGYTF. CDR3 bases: TGTGCCAGCAGCCAAGATCGCGGGACAGGGGCCGGCTACACCTTC.

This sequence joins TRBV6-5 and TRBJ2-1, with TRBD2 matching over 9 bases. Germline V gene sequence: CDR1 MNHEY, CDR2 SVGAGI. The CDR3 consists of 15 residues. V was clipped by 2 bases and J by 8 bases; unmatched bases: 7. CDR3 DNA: TGTGCCAGCAGTTACATAGGCGGGAGGGTGGATGAGCAGTTCTTC. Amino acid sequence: CASSYIGGRVDEQFF.